This section outlines one T cell receptor (beta chain) sequence together with its context. Its specificity is not known. These data come from a study of T cell responses to AZD1222 COVID-19 vaccine. Sequencing used immunoSEQ multiplex PCR; TCRdb keeps in-frame clones, though not all of them. The table has some 170,000 clones, just over 90% seen once. Regarding the study as a whole: Possibly, clonal diversity was underestimated; donors were largely white British and included more females. Baseline seropositivity occurred in only a handful of AZD1222 recipients. Receipt of two AZD1222 doses was followed by a rise in Spike-specific TCR breadth and depth.

This CDR3 has 14 residues. V gave up 2 bases and J gave up 3 bases, with 10 bases separating them. Germline lookup yields CDR1 LNHDA and CDR2 SQIVND (reference sequence). The source is an adult in good health. V is TRBV19 and J is TRBJ1-1; maybe TRBD1 (6 bases). Specimen: peripheral blood, collected on day 0 of AZD1222 vaccination. The CDR3 bases are TGTGCCAGTAGTATACCAGGGGACTACACTGAAGCTTTCTTT. This gives the protein CASSIPGDYTEAFF. Together with reference TRBV19 and TRBJ1-1, the CDR3 gives the full variable domain: DGGITQSPKYLFRKEGQNVTLSCEQNLNHDAMYWYRQDPGQGLRLIYYSQIVNDFQKGDIAEGYSVSREKKESFPLTVTSAQKNPTAFYLCASSIPGDYTEAFFGQGTRLTVV.